The sequence of this T cell receptor (beta chain) was determined in a study of CD8+CD57+ T cells in acquired aplastic anemia. Study at large: The mean DNA yield obtained from sorted CD4+ and CD8+ cells came to roughly 3.4 ug.

Previously, flow cytometry had revealed CD8+CD57+ cell expansion in the patients chosen for sequencing. Severe acquired aplastic anemia was present in all patients. At blood sampling, none of the patients had yet received therapy. The CDR3 loop spans 14 amino acids. Germline CDR1 is LNHDA and CDR2 is SQIVND (reference sequence). V was clipped by 3 bases and J by 2 bases, with 7 bases between them. The table lists this clonotype with many counts. Its antigen is unidentified. Study conclusions and caveats: Shared by patients and controls, 25 to 30 CD8+ CDR3s were abundant in patients.

CDR3 and TCR beta VDJ profiling relied on a genomic DNA template. In TCRdb, the reads were re-called with MiXCR into one record per CDR3 protein. In the table there are about 220,000 distinct CDR3 sequences, around half of which are singletons. The rearrangement links TRBV19 to TRBJ2-2; unclear D gene. The sample taken for sequencing was sorted CD4+, CD8+, or CD8+CD57+ T cells (not recorded which) from PBMCs. This TCR was recovered from a human donor with aplastic anemia. The CDR3 protein is CASSMVRNTGELFF. The CDR3 bases are TGTGCCAGTAGTATGGTCAGAAACACCGGGGAGCTGTTTTTT.